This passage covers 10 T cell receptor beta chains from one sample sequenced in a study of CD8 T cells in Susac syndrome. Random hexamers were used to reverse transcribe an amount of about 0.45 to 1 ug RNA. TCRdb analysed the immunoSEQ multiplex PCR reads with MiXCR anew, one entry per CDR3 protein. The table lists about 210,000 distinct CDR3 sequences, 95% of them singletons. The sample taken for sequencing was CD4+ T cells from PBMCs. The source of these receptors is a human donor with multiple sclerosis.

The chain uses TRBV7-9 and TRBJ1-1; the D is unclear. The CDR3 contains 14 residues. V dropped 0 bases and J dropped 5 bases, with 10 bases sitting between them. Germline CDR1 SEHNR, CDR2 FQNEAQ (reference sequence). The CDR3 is CASSLATRRTEAFF. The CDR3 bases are TGTGCCAGCAGCTTAGCTACGAGGCGGACTGAAGCTTTCTTT. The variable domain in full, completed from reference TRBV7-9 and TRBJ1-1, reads DTGVSQNPRHKITKRGQNVTFRCDPISEHNRLYWYRQTLGQGPEFLTYFQNEAQLEKSRLLSDRFSAERPKGSFSTLEIQRTEQGDSAMYLCASSLATRRTEAFFGQGTRLTVV.

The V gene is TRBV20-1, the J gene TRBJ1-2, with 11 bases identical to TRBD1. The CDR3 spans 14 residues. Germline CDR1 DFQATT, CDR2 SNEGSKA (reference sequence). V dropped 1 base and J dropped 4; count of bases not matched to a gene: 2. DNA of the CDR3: TGCAGTGCTAGAGGGACAGGGGGCGCCTATGGCTACACCTTC. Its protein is CSARGTGGAYGYTF.

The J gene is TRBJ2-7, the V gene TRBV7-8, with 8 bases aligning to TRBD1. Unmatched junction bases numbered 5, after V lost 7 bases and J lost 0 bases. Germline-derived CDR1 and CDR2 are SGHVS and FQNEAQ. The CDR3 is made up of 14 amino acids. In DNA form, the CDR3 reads TGTGCCAGCATCCAGGGGGCAGCCTCCTACGAGCAGTACTTC. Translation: CASIQGAASYEQYF.

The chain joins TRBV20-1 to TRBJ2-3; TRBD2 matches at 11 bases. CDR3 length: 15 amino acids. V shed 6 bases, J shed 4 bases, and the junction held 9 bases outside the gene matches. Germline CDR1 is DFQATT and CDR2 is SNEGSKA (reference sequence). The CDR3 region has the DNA TGCAGTGCCATTATTAGCGGGAGGGCCCCAGATACGCAGTATTTT. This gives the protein CSAIISGRAPDTQYF.

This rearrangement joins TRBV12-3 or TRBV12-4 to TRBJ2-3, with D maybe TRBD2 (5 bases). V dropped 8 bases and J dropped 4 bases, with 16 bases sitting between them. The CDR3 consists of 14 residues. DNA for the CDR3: TGTGCCAGCCAGAGGGAGTCCGTCCCAGATACGCAGTATTTT. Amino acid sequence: CASQRESVPDTQYF.

CDR3 residues: CSARVVGQPVSNQPQHF. The CDR3 DNA reads as TGCAGTGCTAGAGTTGTGGGACAACCGGTGAGCAATCAGCCCCAGCATTTT. The V gene is TRBV20-1, the J gene TRBJ1-5; perhaps TRBD1 as D (6 bases). Trimming took off 1 base at V and 1 base at J, with 17 bases between the two ends. Looked up from germline, CDR1 is DFQATT and CDR2 is SNEGSKA (reference sequence). The CDR3 length is 17 residues.

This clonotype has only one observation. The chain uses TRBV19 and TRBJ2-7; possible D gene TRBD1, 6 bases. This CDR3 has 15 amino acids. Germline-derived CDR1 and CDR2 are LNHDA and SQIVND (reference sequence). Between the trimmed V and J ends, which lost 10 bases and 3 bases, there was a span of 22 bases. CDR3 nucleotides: TGTGCCACCAACGGCCCAACTCAGGGGCGCTACGAGCAGTACTTC. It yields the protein CATNGPTQGRYEQYF. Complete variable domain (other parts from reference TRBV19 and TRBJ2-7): DGGITQSPKYLFRKEGQNVTLSCEQNLNHDAMYWYRQDPGQGLRLIYYSQIVNDFQKGDIAEGYSVSREKKESFPLTVTSAQKNPTAFYLCATNGPTQGRYEQYFGPGTRLTVT.

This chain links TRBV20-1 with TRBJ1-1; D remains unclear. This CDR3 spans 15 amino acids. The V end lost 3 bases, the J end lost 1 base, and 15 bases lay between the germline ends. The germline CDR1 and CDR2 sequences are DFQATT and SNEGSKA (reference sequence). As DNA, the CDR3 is TGCAGTGCTAGCCCCTTGGAGAGGAAGAACACTGAAGCTTTCTTT. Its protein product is CSASPLERKNTEAFF.

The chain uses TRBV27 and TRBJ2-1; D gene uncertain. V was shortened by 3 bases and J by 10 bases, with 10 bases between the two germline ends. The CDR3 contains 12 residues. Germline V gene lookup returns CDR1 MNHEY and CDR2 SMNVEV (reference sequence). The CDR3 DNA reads TGTGCCAGCAGTTTCCGGTCCGGGGAGCAGTTCTTC. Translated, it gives CASSFRSGEQFF.

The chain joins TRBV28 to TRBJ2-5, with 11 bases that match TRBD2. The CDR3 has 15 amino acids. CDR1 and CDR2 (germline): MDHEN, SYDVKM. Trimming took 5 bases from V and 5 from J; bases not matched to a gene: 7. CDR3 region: CASSVSGRAQETQYF. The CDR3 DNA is TGTGCCAGCAGTGTTAGCGGGAGGGCCCAGGAGACCCAGTACTTC.